A single sample is the source of the 10 T cell receptor beta chains below, sequenced in a study of T cell responses to AZD1222 COVID-19 vaccine. Assay: immunoSEQ multiplex PCR; the TCRdb copy retains only in-frame clones and omits some. The sample yields about 100,000 clones, around 87% seen once. Sequenced here: peripheral blood, sampled on day 0 of AZD1222 vaccination. Source of these receptors: an adult in good health.

J is TRBJ1-2 and V is TRBV16; 10 nucleotides agree with TRBD1. The CDR3 contains 17 residues. Germline loops: CDR1 KGHSY, CDR2 FQNENV. Trimming at V came to 0 bases and at J to 1 base, leaving 5 bases not matched to a gene. In DNA, the CDR3 is TGTGCCAGCAGCCAATCCCCCGGACAGGGGGATAACTATGGCTACACCTTC. Amino acid sequence: CASSQSPGQGDNYGYTF.

The chain has TRBV15 and TRBJ2-3, with TRBD1 matching over 9 bases. Germline CDR1 LNHNV, CDR2 YYDKDF (reference sequence). The CDR3 runs 16 residues. V dropped 1 base and J dropped 7; count of bases not matched to a gene: 9. Written as DNA, the CDR3 is TGTGCCACCAGCAGAGGGACAGGGGAAGGTTTGAATACGCAGTATTTT. Protein product: CATSRGTGEGLNTQYF.

V usage is TRBV5-1 and J usage is TRBJ2-1; 7 bases are a match to TRBD2. CDR3 length: 17 amino acids. V lost 3 bases, J lost 0 bases, and 9 bases stayed unmatched. Germline-derived CDR1 and CDR2 are SGHRS and YFSETQ. The CDR3 sequence is CASSYTPSGSSYNEQFF. The CDR3 bases are TGCGCCAGCAGCTACACTCCTAGCGGCAGCTCCTACAATGAGCAGTTCTTC.

The chain uses TRBV7-9 and TRBJ1-1; the D is unclear. V was clipped by 3 bases and J by 4 bases, with 12 bases between them. This CDR3 region has 14 residues. Germline V gene lookup returns CDR1 SEHNR and CDR2 FQNEAQ (reference sequence). The CDR3 DNA follows: TGTGCCAGCAGCTTCCACGGGTTAAGCACTGAAGCTTTCTTT. It yields the protein CASSFHGLSTEAFF.

The gene calls are TRBV9 and TRBJ1-4, with D perhaps TRBD1 (6 bases). This CDR3 has 15 amino acids. V shed 4 bases and J shed 4 bases, with 14 bases lying between them. The germline CDR1 and CDR2 sequences are SGDLS and YYNGEE. The CDR3: CASSPSGTRNEKLFF. Written as DNA, the CDR3 is TGTGCCAGCAGCCCCTCAGGGACACGTAATGAAAAACTGTTTTTT.

The chain links TRBV2 to TRBJ2-1; D is uncertain. This CDR3 spans 15 amino acids. Germline CDR1 reads SNHLY; CDR2 reads FYNNEI. Between the trimmed V and J ends, which lost 0 bases and 2 bases, there was a span of 8 bases. The CDR3 DNA is TGTGCCAGCAGTGAAGCGGACGGACCCTACAATGAGCAGTTCTTC. Translated: CASSEADGPYNEQFF.

This clone was seen only once. The J gene is TRBJ1-2, the V gene TRBV10-3, with D hard to call. V was pared by 2 bases and J by 4 bases, with 11 bases between. The CDR3 length is 14 residues. CDR1 ENHRY and CDR2 SYGVKD come from the germline V gene. The CDR3 nucleotides read TGTGCCATCAGTGAGGTGGGGTCGAGCTATGGCTACACCTTC. It is translated as CAISEVGSSYGYTF.

The chain recombines TRBV28 with TRBJ2-2; D gene unclear. V lost 7 bases, J lost 5 bases, and 14 bases lay in between. Germline V lookup: CDR1 MDHEN, CDR2 SYDVKM. The CDR3 covers 14 residues. CDR3: CASNFGQQTGELFF. The CDR3, as DNA: TGTGCCAGCAATTTCGGGCAACAAACCGGGGAGCTGTTTTTT.

The chain recombines TRBV7-9 with TRBJ1-2; a possible D gene is TRBD1 (5 bases). The CDR3 contains 13 residues. V lost 1 base, J lost 8 bases, and 11 bases lay in between. Germline V gene data show CDR1 as SEHNR and CDR2 as FQNEAQ (reference sequence). CDR3 loop: CASSLGGTEGYTF. The CDR3 nucleotides are TGTGCCAGCAGCTTAGGGGGGACGGAAGGCTACACCTTC.

The J gene is TRBJ1-2, the V gene TRBV19, with D perhaps TRBD1 (5 bases). Germline V gene sequence: CDR1 LNHDA, CDR2 SQIVND (reference sequence). Deletions cut 6 bases from V and 3 bases from J, with 17 bases between. The CDR3 runs 15 residues. The CDR3 loop is CASRREGQGDYGYTF. The CDR3 coding sequence is TGTGCCAGTAGGAGAGAGGGTCAGGGCGACTATGGCTACACCTTC. Full variable domain (remainder filled in from reference TRBV19 and TRBJ1-2): DGGITQSPKYLFRKEGQNVTLSCEQNLNHDAMYWYRQDPGQGLRLIYYSQIVNDFQKGDIAEGYSVSREKKESFPLTVTSAQKNPTAFYLCASRREGQGDYGYTFGSGTRLTVV.